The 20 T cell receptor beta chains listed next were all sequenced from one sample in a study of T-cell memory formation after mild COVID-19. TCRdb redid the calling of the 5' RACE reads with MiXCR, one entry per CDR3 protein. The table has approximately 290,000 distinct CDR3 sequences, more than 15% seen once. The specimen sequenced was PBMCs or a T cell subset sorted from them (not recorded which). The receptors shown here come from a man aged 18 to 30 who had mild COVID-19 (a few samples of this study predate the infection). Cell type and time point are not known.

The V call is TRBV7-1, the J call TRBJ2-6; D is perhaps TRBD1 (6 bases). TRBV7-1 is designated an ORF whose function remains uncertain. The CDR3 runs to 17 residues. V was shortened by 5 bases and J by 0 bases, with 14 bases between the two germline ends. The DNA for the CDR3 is TGTGCCAGCAGCCAGCTAGGACAGACCTCTGGGGCCAACGTCCTGACTTTC. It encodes CASSQLGQTSGANVLTF.

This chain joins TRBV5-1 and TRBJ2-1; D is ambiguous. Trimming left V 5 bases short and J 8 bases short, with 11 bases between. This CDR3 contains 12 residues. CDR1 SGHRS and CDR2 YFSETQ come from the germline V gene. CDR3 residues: CASRERVDEQFF. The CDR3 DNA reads TGCGCCAGCAGGGAACGGGTGGATGAGCAGTTCTTC.

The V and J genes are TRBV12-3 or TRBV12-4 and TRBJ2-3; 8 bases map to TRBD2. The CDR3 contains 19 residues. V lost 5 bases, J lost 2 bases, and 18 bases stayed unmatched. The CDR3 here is CASSLTATLLADHTDTQYF. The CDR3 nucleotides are TGTGCCAGCAGTCTGACGGCCACCTTACTAGCGGATCACACAGATACGCAGTATTTT.

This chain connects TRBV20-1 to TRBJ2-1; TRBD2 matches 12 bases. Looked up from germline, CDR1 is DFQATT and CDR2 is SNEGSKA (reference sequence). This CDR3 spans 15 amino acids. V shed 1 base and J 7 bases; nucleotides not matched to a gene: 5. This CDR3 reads CSARVTSGGRNEQFF. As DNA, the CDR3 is TGCAGTGCTAGAGTGACTAGCGGGGGAAGGAATGAGCAGTTCTTC.

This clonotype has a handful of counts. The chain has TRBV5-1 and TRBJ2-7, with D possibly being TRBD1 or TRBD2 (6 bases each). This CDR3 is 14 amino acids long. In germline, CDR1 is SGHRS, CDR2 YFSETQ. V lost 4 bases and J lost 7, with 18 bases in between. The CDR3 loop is CASSIGGVIREQYF. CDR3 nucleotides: TGCGCCAGCAGCATCGGGGGCGTGATTCGGGAGCAGTACTTC.

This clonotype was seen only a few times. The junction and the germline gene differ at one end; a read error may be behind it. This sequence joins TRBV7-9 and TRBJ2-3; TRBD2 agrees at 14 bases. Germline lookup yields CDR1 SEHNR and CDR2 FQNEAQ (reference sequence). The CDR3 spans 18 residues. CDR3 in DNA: TGTGCCAGCAGCGCCGGGACTAGCGGGGGTCGAAGCACAGATACGCATTATTTT. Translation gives CASSAGTSGGRSTDTHYF.

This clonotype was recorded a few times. CDR3 bases: TGTGCCAGCAGTGACTCGCCGGAGAACACTGAAGCTTTCTTT. Translation: CASSDSPENTEAFF. V usage is TRBV6-4 and J usage is TRBJ1-1; the D is unclear. The V gene lost 0 bases and the J gene lost 1 base, with 6 bases spanning the gap. Germline values: CDR1 MRHNA, CDR2 SNTAGT. The CDR3 runs to 14 residues.

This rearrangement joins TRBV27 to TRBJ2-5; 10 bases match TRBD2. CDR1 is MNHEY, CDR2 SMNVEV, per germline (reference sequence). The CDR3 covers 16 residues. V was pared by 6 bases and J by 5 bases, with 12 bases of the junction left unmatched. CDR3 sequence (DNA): TGTGCCAGCAGGACTAAGCTAGCGGGGGCCCCGGAGACCCAGTACTTC. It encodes CASRTKLAGAPETQYF.

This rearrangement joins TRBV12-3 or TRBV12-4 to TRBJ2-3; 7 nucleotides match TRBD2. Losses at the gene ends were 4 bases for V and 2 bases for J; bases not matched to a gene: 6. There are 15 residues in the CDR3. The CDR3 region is CASSWVSGYTDTQYF. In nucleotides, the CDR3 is TGTGCCAGCAGTTGGGTTAGCGGGTACACAGATACGCAGTATTTT.

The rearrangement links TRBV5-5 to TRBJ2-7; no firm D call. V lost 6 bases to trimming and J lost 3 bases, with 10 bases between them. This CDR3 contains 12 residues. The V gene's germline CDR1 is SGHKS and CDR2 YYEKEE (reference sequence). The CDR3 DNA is TGTGCCAGCACCGGACGACTCTACGAGCAGTACTTC. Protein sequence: CASTGRLYEQYF.

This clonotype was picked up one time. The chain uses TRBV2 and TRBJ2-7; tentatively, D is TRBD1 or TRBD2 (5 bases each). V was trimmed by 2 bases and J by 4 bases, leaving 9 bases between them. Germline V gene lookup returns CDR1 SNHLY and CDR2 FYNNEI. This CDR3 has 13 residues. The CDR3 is CASSEKGPYEQYF. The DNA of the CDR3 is TGTGCCAGCAGTGAAAAGGGACCTTACGAGCAGTACTTC.

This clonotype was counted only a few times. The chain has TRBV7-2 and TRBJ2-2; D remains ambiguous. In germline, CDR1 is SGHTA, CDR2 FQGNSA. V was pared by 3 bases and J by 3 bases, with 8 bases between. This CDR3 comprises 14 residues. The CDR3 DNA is TGTGCCAGCAGCTTTGGCTGGGACACCGGGGAGCTGTTTTTT. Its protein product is CASSFGWDTGELFF.

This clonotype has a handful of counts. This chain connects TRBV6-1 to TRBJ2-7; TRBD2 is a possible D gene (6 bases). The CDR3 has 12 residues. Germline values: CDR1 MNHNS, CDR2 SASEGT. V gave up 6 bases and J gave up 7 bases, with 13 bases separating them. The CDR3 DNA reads TGTGCCAGCAGGGACGGGGCGGGGGAGCAGTACGTC. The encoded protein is CASRDGAGEQYV.

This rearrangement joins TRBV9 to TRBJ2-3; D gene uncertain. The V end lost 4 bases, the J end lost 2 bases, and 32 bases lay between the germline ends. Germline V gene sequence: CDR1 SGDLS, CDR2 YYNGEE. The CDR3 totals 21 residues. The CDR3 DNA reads TGTGCCAGCAGCTCATCCTCCACACGTTGGCCCTACAACAGCGACACAGATACGCAGTATTTT. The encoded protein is CASSSSSTRWPYNSDTDTQYF.

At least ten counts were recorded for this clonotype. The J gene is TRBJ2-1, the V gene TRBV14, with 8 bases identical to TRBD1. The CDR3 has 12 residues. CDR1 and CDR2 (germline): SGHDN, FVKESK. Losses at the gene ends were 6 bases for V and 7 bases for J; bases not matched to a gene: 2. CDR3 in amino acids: CASSRQGNEQFF. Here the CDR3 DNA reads TGTGCCAGCAGTCGACAGGGGAATGAGCAGTTCTTC.

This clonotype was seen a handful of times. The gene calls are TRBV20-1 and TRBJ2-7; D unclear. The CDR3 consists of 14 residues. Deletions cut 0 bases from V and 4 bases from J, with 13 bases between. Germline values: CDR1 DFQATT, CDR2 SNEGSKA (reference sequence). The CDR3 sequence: CSARDVEQKYEQYF. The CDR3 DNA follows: TGCAGTGCTAGAGATGTCGAACAGAAATACGAGCAGTACTTC.

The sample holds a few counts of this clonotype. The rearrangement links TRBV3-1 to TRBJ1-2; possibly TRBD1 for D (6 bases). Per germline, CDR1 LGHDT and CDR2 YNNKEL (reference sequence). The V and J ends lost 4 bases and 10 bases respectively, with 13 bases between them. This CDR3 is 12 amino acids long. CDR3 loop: CASSLSGEDYTF. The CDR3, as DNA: TGTGCCAGCAGCCTGTCAGGGGAAGACTACACCTTC.

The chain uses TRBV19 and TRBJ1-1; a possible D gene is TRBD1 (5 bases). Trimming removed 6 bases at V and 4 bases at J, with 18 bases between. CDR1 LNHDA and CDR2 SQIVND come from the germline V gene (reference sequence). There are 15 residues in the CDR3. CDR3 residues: CASRTQASFGTEAFF. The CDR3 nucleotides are TGTGCCAGTAGAACACAGGCCTCCTTTGGCACTGAAGCTTTCTTT.

CDR3: CASGHTEAFF. The CDR3, as DNA: TGTGCCAGCGGTCACACTGAAGCTTTCTTT. The chain links TRBV12-3 or TRBV12-4 to TRBJ1-1; D is unclear. Trimming removed 8 bases from V and 3 bases from J, with 4 bases in between. The CDR3 runs 10 residues.

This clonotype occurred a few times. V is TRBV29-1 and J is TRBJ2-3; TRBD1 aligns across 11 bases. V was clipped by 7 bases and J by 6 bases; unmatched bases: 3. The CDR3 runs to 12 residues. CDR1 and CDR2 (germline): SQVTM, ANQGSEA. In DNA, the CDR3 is TGCAGCGCGGGACAGGGGGTGGATACGCAGTATTTT. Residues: CSAGQGVDTQYF.